The 24 T cell receptor beta chains below all came from one sample that was sequenced in a study of regulatory and conventional T cells in RAG deficiency. Genomic DNA came from blood conventional CD4+ T cells gated CD25-low CD127-high. Clones were sequenced by immunoSEQ multiplex PCR, and TCRdb holds only the in-frame ones, with some missing. The data show roughly 28,000 clones, about 96% seen once. The data were also submitted as part of a second study, on regulatory T cells. As reported in that work: The PCR used 52 TRBV and 13 TRBJ primers.

The sequenced sample was CD25- CD4+ T cells sorted from blood. The source is a human donor in good health.

This chain connects TRBV7-2 to TRBJ2-5; D might be TRBD2 (6 bases). CDR3 length: 17 amino acids. The ends were cut back, 1 base at V and 4 bases at J, with 19 bases in the middle. Per the germline V gene, CDR1 is SGHTA and CDR2 is FQGNSA. This chain's CDR3 is CASSLVGGVPVAETQYF. CDR3 nucleotides: TGTGCCAGCAGCTTAGTGGGGGGAGTCCCCGTCGCAGAGACCCAGTACTTC.

The V call is TRBV6-1, the J call TRBJ1-1; the match to TRBD1 covers 7 bases. Germline V gene data show CDR1 as MNHNS and CDR2 as SASEGT. Trimming took 7 bases from V and 0 from J; bases not matched to a gene: 5. The CDR3 has 14 amino acids. CDR3 in DNA: TGTGCCAGCAACCGGGACAGCTTGAACACTGAAGCTTTCTTT. It is translated as CASNRDSLNTEAFF.

The chain uses TRBV28 and TRBJ2-7; 10 positions agree with TRBD1. CDR1 and CDR2 (germline): MDHEN, SYDVKM. The V and J ends lost 3 bases and 5 bases, in that order; junction bases with no gene match: 7. The CDR3 is 15 residues long. CDR3 loop: CASSLSGTGVHEQYF. CDR3 coding DNA: TGTGCCAGCAGTTTGTCCGGGACAGGGGTCCACGAGCAGTACTTC.

The rearrangement uses TRBV12-5 and TRBJ2-1, with D maybe TRBD1 (5 bases). The CDR3 contains 16 residues. Germline V gene lookup returns CDR1 LGHNT and CDR2 FRNRAP. The V end lost 0 bases, the J end lost 5 bases, and 14 bases lay between the germline ends. The CDR3 DNA sequence: TGTGCTAGTGGTTTGGTACTTGGGGCTACCCACAATGAGCAGTTCTTC. Translated, it gives CASGLVLGATHNEQFF.

The chain's CDR3 is CASSFRQGDEQYF. CDR3 coding DNA: TGCGCCAGCAGCTTCAGACAGGGTGACGAGCAGTACTTC. This sequence joins TRBV5-1 and TRBJ2-7; 7 bases align to TRBD1. The CDR3 is 13 amino acids. V dropped 2 bases and J dropped 5; count of bases not matched to a gene: 4. Germline loops: CDR1 SGHRS, CDR2 YFSETQ. Using reference TRBV5-1 and TRBJ2-7 for the parts outside the CDR3, the full variable domain is KAGVTQTPRYLIKTRGQQVTLSCSPISGHRSVSWYQQTPGQGLQFLFEYFSETQRNKGNFPGRFSGRQFSNSRSEMNVSTLELGDSALYLCASSFRQGDEQYFGPGTRLTVT.

The genes are TRBV10-1 and TRBJ1-6; 9 bases fit TRBD1. The J segment lost 7 bases and the V segment lost 6 bases, leaving 4 bases of the junction unmatched. In germline, CDR1 is WNHNN, CDR2 SYGVQD (reference sequence). The CDR3 has 14 residues. This chain's CDR3 is CASRGTGNNSPLHF. As DNA, the CDR3 is TGCGCCAGCAGGGGGACAGGGAACAATTCACCCCTCCACTTT.

V gene TRBV18 combines with J gene TRBJ2-5, with TRBD1 identical over 11 bases. The germline gives CDR1 KGHSH, CDR2 LQKENI. The CDR3 is made up of 14 amino acids. J gave up 5 bases and V 4 bases, and 3 bases lay outside the gene matches. The CDR3 protein is CASSRTGGGETQYF. The CDR3 DNA is TGTGCCAGCTCACGGACAGGGGGCGGGGAGACCCAGTACTTC.

V and J are TRBV12-5 and TRBJ1-1; 9 positions agree with TRBD1. This CDR3 spans 16 amino acids. Germline V gene sequence: CDR1 LGHNT, CDR2 FRNRAP. V gave up 1 base and J gave up 4 bases; unmatched junction bases: 7. CDR3 nucleotides: TGTGCTAGTGGTTTGGCCCGGACAGGGGATATCACTGAAGCTTTCTTT. It codes for CASGLARTGDITEAFF.

The rearrangement links TRBV5-1 to TRBJ1-1; TRBD1 agrees at 7 bases. Per the germline V gene, CDR1 is SGHRS and CDR2 is YFSETQ. The junction had 11 bases not matched to a gene; V was cut back by 3 bases and J by 6 bases. The CDR3 contains 15 residues. DNA for the CDR3: TGCGCCAGCAGCTCCAGACCAGACAGGGTGGCTGAAGCTTTCTTT. Its protein is CASSSRPDRVAEAFF.

This clone was observed once. The chain combines TRBV9 with TRBJ1-1; TRBD1 matches at 8 bases. J gave up 4 bases and V 4 bases, and 9 bases lay outside the gene matches. The CDR3 runs 15 residues. CDR1 and CDR2 (germline): SGDLS, YYNGEE. The CDR3 nucleotides read TGTGCCAGCAGCCCCAGGACAGGGTGGGCCACTGAAGCTTTCTTT. It encodes CASSPRTGWATEAFF.

The rearrangement links TRBV9 to TRBJ2-1, with 8 bases aligning to TRBD2. J gave up 4 bases and V 1 base, and 16 bases lay outside the gene matches. Germline V gene sequence: CDR1 SGDLS, CDR2 YYNGEE. The CDR3 has 19 amino acids. In DNA form, the CDR3 reads TGTGCCAGCAGCGTACACCCAGCCGGGGGGGCCGTGGGGTACAATGAGCAGTTCTTC. Its protein is CASSVHPAGGAVGYNEQFF.

The rearrangement uses TRBV5-1 and TRBJ1-2; 9 bases map to TRBD1. Germline V CDR1 and CDR2: SGHRS, YFSETQ. V gave up 4 bases and J gave up 8 bases; unmatched junction bases: 9. This CDR3 has 14 residues. CDR3 amino acids: CASSRDRDGHGYTF. The DNA of the CDR3 is TGCGCCAGCAGCCGGGACAGGGACGGGCACGGCTACACCTTC.

The chain links TRBV10-1 to TRBJ1-5; D not certain. The CDR3 length is 12 residues. V lost 3 bases to trimming and J lost 5 bases, with 5 bases between them. CDR1 WNHNN and CDR2 SYGVQD come from the germline V gene (reference sequence). CDR3 amino acids: CASSESDQPQHF. CDR3 sequence (DNA): TGCGCCAGCAGTGAATCTGATCAGCCCCAGCATTTT.

V is TRBV6-5 and J is TRBJ1-1; D is unclear. This CDR3 has 14 amino acids. V lost 0 bases and J 8 bases, leaving 13 bases between the germline ends. Germline lookup yields CDR1 MNHEY and CDR2 SVGAGI. The CDR3 sequence: CASSYSRSGIEAFF. Written as DNA, the CDR3 is TGTGCCAGCAGTTACTCGAGATCGGGGATCGAAGCTTTCTTT.

The V call is TRBV5-1, the J call TRBJ1-3; TRBD1 is a possible D gene (6 bases). The CDR3 contains 15 residues. Per germline, CDR1 SGHRS and CDR2 YFSETQ. Trimming cost V 3 bases and J 3 bases, with 13 bases left between them. DNA for the CDR3: TGCGCCAGCAGCTCCACAGGGTTAAATGGAAACACCATATATTTT. Protein: CASSSTGLNGNTIYF.

Comment on this clone: Additional DNA sequences in this sample encode the identical CDR3. The gene calls are TRBV5-4 and TRBJ1-6, with TRBD1 matching 7 bases. Germline CDR1 and CDR2: SGHNT and YYREEE (reference sequence). After removal of 2 bases from V and 7 bases from J, the junction contained 6 bases not matched to a gene. The CDR3 is made up of 15 amino acids. The CDR3 bases are TGTGCCAGCAGCTTTCGCACAGGGGAAAATTCACCCCTCCACTTT. Protein sequence: CASSFRTGENSPLHF.

J is TRBJ2-1 and V is TRBV5-1; TRBD2 aligns across 10 bases. The CDR3 sequence is 16 residues long. Germline values: CDR1 SGHRS, CDR2 YFSETQ. J gave up 11 bases and V 0 bases, and 11 bases lay outside the gene matches. DNA for the CDR3: TGCGCCAGCAGCTTGGGTTATGGGCTAGCGGGGGACCAGCAGTTCTTC. Translated: CASSLGYGLAGDQQFF.

The V and J genes are TRBV9 and TRBJ1-1, with a tentative D call TRBD1 (5 bases). Germline lookup yields CDR1 SGDLS and CDR2 YYNGEE. V lost 4 bases and J 4 bases, leaving 14 bases between the germline ends. The CDR3 has 14 amino acids. DNA for the CDR3: TGTGCCAGCAGCCCTCGGCCGGGGGGCACTGAAGCTTTCTTT. This sequence encodes CASSPRPGGTEAFF.

This chain connects TRBV7-8 to TRBJ1-3; 10 positions match TRBD1. The CDR3 extends over 16 amino acids. Looked up from germline, CDR1 is SGHVS and CDR2 is FQNEAQ. The trim removed 4 bases at V and 3 bases at J, leaving 6 bases unmatched. CDR3: CASSSTGTGVGNTIYF. The CDR3 DNA is TGTGCCAGCAGCTCCACCGGGACAGGGGTTGGAAACACCATATATTTT.

This clone was counted only a few times. J is TRBJ2-7 and V is TRBV10-3; 13 bases map to TRBD2. The junction had 11 bases not matched to a gene; V was cut back by 0 bases and J by 6 bases. Germline-derived CDR1 and CDR2 are ENHRY and SYGVKD. The CDR3 runs to 18 residues. CDR3 coding DNA: TGTGCCATCAGTGAGTCGTTTACTAGCGGGGGGGCCGGTCTCGAGCAGTACTTC. This codes for CAISESFTSGGAGLEQYF.

This rearrangement joins TRBV5-1 to TRBJ1-1; D is possibly TRBD1 (5 bases). Germline V gene lookup returns CDR1 SGHRS and CDR2 YFSETQ. Trimming removed 6 bases from V and 4 bases from J, with 16 bases in between. This CDR3 has 14 amino acids. In nucleotides, the CDR3 is TGCGCCAGCACCGGCGGGGGTCGGGGCACTGAAGCTTTCTTT. This sequence encodes CASTGGGRGTEAFF.

J is TRBJ1-2 and V is TRBV29-1; 9 bases agree with TRBD1. Germline assignment: CDR1 SQVTM and CDR2 ANQGSEA. The CDR3 is 15 residues long. V was clipped by 5 bases and J by 0 bases; unmatched bases: 7. CDR3 loop: CSVNPGQGTNYGYTF. CDR3 nucleotide sequence: TGCAGCGTTAACCCGGGACAGGGAACTAACTATGGCTACACCTTC.

The chain joins TRBV5-8 to TRBJ1-4; 8 nucleotides line up with TRBD1. Per germline, CDR1 SGHTS and CDR2 YDEGEE. This CDR3 region has 13 residues. V lost 3 bases, J lost 7 bases, and 2 bases stayed unmatched. CDR3 nucleotide sequence: TGTGCCAGCAGCTCAGGACAGGGTGAAAAACTGTTTTTT. Translation: CASSSGQGEKLFF.

The chain links TRBV9 to TRBJ2-1, with TRBD2 matching 8 bases. CDR1 is SGDLS and CDR2 is YYNGEE in the germline V gene. The CDR3 runs 16 residues. Trimming removed 2 bases from V and 1 base from J; junction bases left unmatched: 5. The CDR3 coding sequence is TGTGCCAGCAGCGTGGTAGCGGGGCCATCCTACAATGAGCAGTTCTTC. As protein: CASSVVAGPSYNEQFF.